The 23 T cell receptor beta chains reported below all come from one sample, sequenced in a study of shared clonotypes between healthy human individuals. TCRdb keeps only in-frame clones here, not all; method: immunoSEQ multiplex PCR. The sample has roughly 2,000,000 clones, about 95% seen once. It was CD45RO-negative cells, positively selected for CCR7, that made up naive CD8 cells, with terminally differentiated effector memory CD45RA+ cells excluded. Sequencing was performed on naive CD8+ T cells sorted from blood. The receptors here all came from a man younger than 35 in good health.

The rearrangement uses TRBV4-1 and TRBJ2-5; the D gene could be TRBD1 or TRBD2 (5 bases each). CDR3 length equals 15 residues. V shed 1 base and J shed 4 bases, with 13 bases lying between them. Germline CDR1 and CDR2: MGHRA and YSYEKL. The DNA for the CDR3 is TGCGCCAGCAGCCAAGTAGGAGAGGGACGAGAGACCCAGTACTTC. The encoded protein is CASSQVGEGRETQYF.

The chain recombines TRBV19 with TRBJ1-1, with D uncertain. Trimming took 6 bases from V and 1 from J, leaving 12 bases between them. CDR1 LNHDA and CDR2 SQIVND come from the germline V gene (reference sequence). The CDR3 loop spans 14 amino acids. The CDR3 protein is CASSVDGENTEAFF. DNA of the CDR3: TGTGCCAGTAGCGTTGACGGGGAGAACACTGAAGCTTTCTTT.

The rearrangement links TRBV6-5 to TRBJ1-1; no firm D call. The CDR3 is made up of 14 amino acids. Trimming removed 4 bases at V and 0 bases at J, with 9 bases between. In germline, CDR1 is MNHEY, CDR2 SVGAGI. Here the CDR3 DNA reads TGTGCCAGCAGTTCAACAGCCATGAACACTGAAGCTTTCTTT. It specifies CASSSTAMNTEAFF.

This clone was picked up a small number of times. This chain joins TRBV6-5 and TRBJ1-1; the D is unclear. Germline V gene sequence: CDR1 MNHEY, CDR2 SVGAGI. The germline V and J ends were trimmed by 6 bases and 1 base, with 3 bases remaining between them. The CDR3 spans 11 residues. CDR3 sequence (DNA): TGTGCCAGCAGGGGGAACACTGAAGCTTTCTTT. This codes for CASRGNTEAFF.

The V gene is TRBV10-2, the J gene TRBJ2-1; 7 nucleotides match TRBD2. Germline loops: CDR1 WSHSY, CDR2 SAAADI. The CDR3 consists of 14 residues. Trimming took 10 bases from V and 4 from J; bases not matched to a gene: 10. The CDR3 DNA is TGCGCCACCTCGGTAGTAGCGGGTTACAATGAGCAGTTCTTC. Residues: CATSVVAGYNEQFF.

The CDR3 DNA reads TGCAGCGTTGTGGTCGTGGGGGCAGATACGCAGTATTTT. Amino acid sequence: CSVVVVGADTQYF. The chain recombines TRBV29-1 with TRBJ2-3, with D perhaps assigned TRBD1 or TRBD2 (5 bases each). CDR3 size: 13 residues. Germline V CDR1 and CDR2: SQVTM, ANQGSEA. V lost 4 bases and J 4 bases, leaving 12 bases between the germline ends.

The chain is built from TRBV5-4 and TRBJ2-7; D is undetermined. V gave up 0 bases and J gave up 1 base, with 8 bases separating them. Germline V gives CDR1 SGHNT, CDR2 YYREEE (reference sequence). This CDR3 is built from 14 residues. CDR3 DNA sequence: TGTGCCAGCAGCTTGGGGTTGGGGTCCTACGAGCAGTACTTC. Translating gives CASSLGLGSYEQYF. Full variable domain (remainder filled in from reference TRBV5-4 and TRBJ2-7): ETGVTQSPTHLIKTRGQQVTLRCSSQSGHNTVSWYQQALGQGPQFIFQYYREEENGRGNFPPRFSGLQFPNYSSELNVNALELDDSALYLCASSLGLGSYEQYFGPGTRLTVT.

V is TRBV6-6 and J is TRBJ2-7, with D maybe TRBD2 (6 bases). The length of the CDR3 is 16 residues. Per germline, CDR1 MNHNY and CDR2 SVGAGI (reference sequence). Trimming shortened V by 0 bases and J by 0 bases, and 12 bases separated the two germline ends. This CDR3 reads CASSYSTRLNSYEQYF. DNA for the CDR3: TGTGCCAGCAGTTACTCGACTAGATTAAACTCCTACGAGCAGTACTTC.

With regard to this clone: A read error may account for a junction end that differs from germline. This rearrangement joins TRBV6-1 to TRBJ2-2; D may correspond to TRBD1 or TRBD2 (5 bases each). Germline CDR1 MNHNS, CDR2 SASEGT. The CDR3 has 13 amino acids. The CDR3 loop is CASSDLGTVELFF. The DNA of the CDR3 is TGTGCCAGCAGTGATTTGGGGACCGTGGAGCTGTTTTTT.

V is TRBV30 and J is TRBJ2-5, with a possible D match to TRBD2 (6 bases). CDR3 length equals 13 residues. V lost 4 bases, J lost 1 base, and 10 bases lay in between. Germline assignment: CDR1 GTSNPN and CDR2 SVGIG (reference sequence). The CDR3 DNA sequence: TGTGCCTGGAAGGGCGGGGTCCAAGAGACCCAGTACTTC. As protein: CAWKGGVQETQYF.

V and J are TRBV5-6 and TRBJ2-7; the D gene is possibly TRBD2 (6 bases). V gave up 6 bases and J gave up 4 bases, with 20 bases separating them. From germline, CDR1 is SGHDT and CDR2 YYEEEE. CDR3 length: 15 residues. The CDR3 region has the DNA TGTGCCAGCACCAGGGAGGCTCAGGGTGGTTACGAGCAGTACTTC. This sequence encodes CASTREAQGGYEQYF.

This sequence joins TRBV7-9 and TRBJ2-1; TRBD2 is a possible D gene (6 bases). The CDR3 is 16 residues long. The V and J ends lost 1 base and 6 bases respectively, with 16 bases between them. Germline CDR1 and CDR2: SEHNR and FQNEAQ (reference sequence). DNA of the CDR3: TGTGCCAGCAGCTTAGTCGGATCTGGGACTCTCAATGAGCAGTTCTTC. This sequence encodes CASSLVGSGTLNEQFF.

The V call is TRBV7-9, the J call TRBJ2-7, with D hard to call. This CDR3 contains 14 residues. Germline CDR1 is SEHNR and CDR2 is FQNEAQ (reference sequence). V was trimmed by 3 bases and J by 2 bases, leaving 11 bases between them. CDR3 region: CASSFVSEPYEQYF. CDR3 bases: TGTGCCAGCAGCTTTGTGTCAGAACCCTACGAGCAGTACTTC.

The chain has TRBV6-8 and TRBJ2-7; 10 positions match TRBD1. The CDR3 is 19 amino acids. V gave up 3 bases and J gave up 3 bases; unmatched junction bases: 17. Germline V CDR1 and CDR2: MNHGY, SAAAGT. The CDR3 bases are TGTGCCAGCAGTTATCCCACGCCTGACCGGGACAGGGGACTCTACGAGCAGTACTTC. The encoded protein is CASSYPTPDRDRGLYEQYF.

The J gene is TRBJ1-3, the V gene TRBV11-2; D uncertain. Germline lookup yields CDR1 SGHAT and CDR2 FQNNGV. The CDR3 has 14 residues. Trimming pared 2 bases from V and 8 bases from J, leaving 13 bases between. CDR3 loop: CASSLLVADDTIYF. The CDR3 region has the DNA TGTGCCAGCAGCTTACTCGTCGCGGATGACACCATATATTTT. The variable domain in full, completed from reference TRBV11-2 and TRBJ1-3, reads EAGVAQSPRYKIIEKRQSVAFWCNPISGHATLYWYQQILGQGPKLLIQFQNNGVVDDSQLPKDRFSAERLKGVDSTLKIQPAKLEDSAVYLCASSLLVADDTIYFGEGSWLTVV.

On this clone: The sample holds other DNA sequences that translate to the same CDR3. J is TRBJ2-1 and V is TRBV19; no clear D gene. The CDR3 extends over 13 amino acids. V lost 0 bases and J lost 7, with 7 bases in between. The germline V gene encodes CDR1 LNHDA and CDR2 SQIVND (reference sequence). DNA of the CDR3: TGTGCCAGTAGTATAGATCTTGAGAATGAGCAGTTCTTC. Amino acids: CASSIDLENEQFF. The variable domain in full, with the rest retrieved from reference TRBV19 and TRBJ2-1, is DGGITQSPKYLFRKEGQNVTLSCEQNLNHDAMYWYRQDPGQGLRLIYYSQIVNDFQKGDIAEGYSVSREKKESFPLTVTSAQKNPTAFYLCASSIDLENEQFFGPGTRLTVL.

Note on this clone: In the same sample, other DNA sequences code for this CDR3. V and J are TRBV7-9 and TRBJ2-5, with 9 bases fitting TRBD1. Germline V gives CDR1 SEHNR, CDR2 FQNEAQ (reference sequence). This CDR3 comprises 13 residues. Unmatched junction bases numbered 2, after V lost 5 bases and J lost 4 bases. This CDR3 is CASSLQGAETQYF. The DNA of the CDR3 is TGTGCCAGCAGCCTACAGGGGGCAGAGACCCAGTACTTC.

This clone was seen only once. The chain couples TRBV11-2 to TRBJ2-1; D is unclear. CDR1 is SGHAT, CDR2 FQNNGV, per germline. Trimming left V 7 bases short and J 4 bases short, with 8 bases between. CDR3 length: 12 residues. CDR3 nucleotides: TGTGCCAGCACCCCAAAGTACAATGAGCAGTTCTTC. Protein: CASTPKYNEQFF.

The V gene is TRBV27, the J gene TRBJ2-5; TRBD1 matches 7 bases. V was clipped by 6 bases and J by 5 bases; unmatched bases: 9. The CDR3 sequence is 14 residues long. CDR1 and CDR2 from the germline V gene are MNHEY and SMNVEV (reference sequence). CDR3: CASRPDRVWETQYF. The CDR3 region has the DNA TGTGCCAGCAGACCAGACAGGGTCTGGGAGACCCAGTACTTC.

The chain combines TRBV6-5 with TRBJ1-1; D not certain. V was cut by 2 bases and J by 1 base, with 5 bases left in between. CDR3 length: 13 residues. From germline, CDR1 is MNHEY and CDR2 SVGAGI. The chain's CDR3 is CASSYMENTEAFF. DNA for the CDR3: TGTGCCAGCAGTTACATGGAGAACACTGAAGCTTTCTTT.

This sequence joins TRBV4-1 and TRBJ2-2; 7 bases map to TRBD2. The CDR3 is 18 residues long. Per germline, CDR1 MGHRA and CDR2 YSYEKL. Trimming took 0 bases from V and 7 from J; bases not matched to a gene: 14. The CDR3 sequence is CASSQDASGTFWNGELFF. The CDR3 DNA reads TGCGCCAGCAGCCAAGACGCCAGCGGGACTTTCTGGAACGGGGAGCTGTTTTTT.

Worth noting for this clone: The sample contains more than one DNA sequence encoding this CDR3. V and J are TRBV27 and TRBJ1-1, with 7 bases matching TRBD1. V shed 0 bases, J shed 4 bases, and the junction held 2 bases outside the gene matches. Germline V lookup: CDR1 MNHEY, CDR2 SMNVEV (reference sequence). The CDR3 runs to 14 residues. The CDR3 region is CASSLSQGGTEAFF. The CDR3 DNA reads TGTGCCAGCAGTTTATCGCAGGGGGGCACTGAAGCTTTCTTT.

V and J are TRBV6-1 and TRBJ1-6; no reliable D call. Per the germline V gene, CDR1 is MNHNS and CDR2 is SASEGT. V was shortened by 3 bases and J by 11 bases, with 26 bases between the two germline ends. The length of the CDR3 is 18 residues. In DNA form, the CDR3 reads TGTGCCAGCAGTGAGTACGGCCTCCAAGGCACGGCTGCGCCACCCCTCCACTTT. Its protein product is CASSEYGLQGTAAPPLHF.